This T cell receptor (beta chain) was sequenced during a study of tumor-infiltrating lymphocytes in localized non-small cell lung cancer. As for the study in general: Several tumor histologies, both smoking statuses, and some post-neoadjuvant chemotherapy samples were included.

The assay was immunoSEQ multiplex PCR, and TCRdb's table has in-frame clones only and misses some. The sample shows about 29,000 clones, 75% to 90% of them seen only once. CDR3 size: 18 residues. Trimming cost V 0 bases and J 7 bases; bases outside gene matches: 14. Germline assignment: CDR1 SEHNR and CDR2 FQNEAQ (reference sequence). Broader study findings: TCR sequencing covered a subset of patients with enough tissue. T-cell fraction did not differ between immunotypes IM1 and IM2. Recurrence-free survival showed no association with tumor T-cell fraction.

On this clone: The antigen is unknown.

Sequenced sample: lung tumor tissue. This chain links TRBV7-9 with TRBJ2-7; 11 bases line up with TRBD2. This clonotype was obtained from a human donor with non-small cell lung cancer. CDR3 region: CASSLAGLLAGDSTEQYF. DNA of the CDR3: TGTGCCAGCAGCTTAGCCGGTCTACTAGCGGGGGACTCTACGGAGCAGTACTTC.